The text below deals with one T cell receptor (beta chain). Its cognate antigen is unknown. With constant-segment primers, 5'RACE yielded cDNA libraries of TCR alpha and TCR beta that carried sample barcodes and UMIs. From the 5' RACE reads, TCRdb called clonotypes with MiXCR, one entry per CDR3 protein. The profile covers approximately 410,000 distinct CDR3 sequences, with about a quarter appearing a single time and around 12% taken by the ten largest. Trimming at V came to 5 bases and at J to 8 bases, leaving 13 bases not matched to a gene. The CDR3 totals 16 residues. In germline, CDR1 is SGHTA, CDR2 FQGNSA. The source of the sample is a study of T-cell memory formation after mild COVID-19. General study findings and limits: Some SARS-CoV-2-responding clones were already detected in memory before infection. A second wave of clones peaked on day 37, and their SARS-CoV-2 specificity went unconfirmed. CD4+ clones that contracted lay mainly in CM and EM; CD8+ ones lay in EMRA.

V gene TRBV7-2 combines with J gene TRBJ2-4; 9 bases are shared with TRBD1. The sequencing sample was made of PBMCs or a T cell subset sorted from them (not recorded which). This clonotype was obtained from an adult woman who had mild COVID-19 (a few samples of this study predate the infection). Cell type and time point are not known. DNA for the CDR3: TGTGCCAGCAGCCAAGGATGGGACAGGGCTAATGACATTCAGTACTTC. Amino acid sequence: CASSQGWDRANDIQYF.